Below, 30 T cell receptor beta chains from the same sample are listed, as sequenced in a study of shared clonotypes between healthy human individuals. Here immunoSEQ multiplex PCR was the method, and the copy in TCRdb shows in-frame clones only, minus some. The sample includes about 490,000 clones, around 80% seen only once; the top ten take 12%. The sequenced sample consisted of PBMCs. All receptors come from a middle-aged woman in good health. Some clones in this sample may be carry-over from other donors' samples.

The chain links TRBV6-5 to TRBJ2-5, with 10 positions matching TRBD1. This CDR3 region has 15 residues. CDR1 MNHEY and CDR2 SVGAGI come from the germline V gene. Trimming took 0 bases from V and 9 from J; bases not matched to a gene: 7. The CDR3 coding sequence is TGTGCCAGCAGTTACTCCGGGACAGGGGAGTTTCCCCAGTACTTC. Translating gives CASSYSGTGEFPQYF.

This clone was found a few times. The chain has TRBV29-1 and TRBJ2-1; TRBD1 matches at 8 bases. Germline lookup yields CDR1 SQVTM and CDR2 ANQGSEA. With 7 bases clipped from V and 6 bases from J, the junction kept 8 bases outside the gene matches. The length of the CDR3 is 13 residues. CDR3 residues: CSGDRGSGNEQFF. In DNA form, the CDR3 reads TGCAGCGGCGACAGGGGCTCCGGCAATGAGCAGTTCTTC.

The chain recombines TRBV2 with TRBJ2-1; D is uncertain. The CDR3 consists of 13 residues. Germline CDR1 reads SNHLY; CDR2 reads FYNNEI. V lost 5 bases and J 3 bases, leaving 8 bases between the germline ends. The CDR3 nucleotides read TGTGCCAGCAGTTCGGGCGGCTACAATGAGCAGTTCTTC. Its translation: CASSSGGYNEQFF. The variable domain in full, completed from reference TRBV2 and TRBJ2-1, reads EPEVTQTPSHQVTQMGQEVILRCVPISNHLYFYWYRQILGQKVEFLVSFYNNEISEKSEIFDDQFSVERPDGSNFTLKIRSTKLEDSAMYFCASSSGGYNEQFFGPGTRLTVL.

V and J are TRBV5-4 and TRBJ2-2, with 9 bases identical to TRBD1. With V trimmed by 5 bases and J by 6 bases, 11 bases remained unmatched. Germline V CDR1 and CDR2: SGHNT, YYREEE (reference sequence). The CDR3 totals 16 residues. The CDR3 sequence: CASRPGTGSYSGELFF. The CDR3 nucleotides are TGTGCCAGCAGGCCCGGGACAGGGTCGTATTCCGGGGAGCTGTTTTTT.

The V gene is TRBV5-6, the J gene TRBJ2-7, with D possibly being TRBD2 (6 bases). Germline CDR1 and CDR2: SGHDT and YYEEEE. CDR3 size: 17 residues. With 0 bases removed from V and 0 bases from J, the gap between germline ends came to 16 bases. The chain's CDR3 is CASSLAVSAGLSYEQYF. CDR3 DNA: TGTGCCAGCAGCTTGGCCGTGTCGGCGGGACTCTCCTACGAGCAGTACTTC. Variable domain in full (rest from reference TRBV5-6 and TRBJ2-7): DAGVTQSPTHLIKTRGQQVTLRCSPKSGHDTVSWYQQALGQGPQFIFQYYEEEERQRGNFPDRFSGHQFPNYSSELNVNALLLGDSALYLCASSLAVSAGLSYEQYFGPGTRLTVT.

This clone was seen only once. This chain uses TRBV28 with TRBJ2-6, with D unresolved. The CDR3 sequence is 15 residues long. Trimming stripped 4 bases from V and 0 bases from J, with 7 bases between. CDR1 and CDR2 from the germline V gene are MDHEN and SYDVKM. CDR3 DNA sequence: TGTGCCAGCAGTTCCCCAAGCTCTGGGGCCAACGTCCTGACTTTC. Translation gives CASSSPSSGANVLTF.

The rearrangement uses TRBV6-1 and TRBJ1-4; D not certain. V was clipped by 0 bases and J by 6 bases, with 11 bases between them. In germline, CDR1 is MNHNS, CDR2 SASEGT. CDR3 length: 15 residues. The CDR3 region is CASSEAQSAYEKLFF. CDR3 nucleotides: TGTGCCAGCAGTGAAGCGCAGTCAGCGTATGAAAAACTGTTTTTT.

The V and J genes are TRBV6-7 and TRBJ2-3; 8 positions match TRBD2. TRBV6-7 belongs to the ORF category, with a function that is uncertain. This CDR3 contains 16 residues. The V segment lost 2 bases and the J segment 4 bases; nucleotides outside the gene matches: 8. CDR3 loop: CASSYLRTSKADTQYF. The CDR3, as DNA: TGTGCCAGCAGTTACCTAAGGACTAGCAAGGCAGATACGCAGTATTTT.

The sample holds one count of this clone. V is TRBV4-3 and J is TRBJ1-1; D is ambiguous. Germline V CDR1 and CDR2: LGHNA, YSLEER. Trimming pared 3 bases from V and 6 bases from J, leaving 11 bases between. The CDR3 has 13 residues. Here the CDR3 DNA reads TGCGCCAGCAGCCATTTCCAGCGGGCTGAAGCTTTCTTT. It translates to CASSHFQRAEAFF.

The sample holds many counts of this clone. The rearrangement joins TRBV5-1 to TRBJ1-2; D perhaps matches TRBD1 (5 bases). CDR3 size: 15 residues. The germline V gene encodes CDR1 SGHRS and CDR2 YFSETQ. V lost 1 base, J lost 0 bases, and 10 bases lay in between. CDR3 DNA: TGCGCCAGCAGCTTGCGAAGGGGATCTAACTATGGCTACACCTTC. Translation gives CASSLRRGSNYGYTF. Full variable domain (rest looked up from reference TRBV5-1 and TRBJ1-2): KAGVTQTPRYLIKTRGQQVTLSCSPISGHRSVSWYQQTPGQGLQFLFEYFSETQRNKGNFPGRFSGRQFSNSRSEMNVSTLELGDSALYLCASSLRRGSNYGYTFGSGTRLTVV.

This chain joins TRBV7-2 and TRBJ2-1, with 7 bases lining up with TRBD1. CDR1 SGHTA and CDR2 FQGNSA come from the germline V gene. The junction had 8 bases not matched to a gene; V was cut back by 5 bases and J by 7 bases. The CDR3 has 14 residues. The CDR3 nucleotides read TGTGCCAGCAGCACGGGACAGCCTACAAATGAGCAGTTCTTC. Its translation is CASSTGQPTNEQFF.

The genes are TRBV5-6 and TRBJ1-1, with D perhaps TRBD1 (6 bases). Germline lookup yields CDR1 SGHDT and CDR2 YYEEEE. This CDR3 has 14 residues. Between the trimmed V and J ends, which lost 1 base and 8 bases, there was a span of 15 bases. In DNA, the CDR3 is TGTGCCAGCAGCTTGTTAGCCCCAGGGGTAGAAGCTTTCTTT. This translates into CASSLLAPGVEAFF.

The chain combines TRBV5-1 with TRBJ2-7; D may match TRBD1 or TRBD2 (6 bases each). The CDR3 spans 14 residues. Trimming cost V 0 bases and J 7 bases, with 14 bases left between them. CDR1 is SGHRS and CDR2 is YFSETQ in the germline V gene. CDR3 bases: TGCGCCAGCAGCTTGGATTCGGGGGCACTGGAGCAGTACTTC. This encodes CASSLDSGALEQYF. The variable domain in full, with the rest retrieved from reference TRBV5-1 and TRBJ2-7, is KAGVTQTPRYLIKTRGQQVTLSCSPISGHRSVSWYQQTPGQGLQFLFEYFSETQRNKGNFPGRFSGRQFSNSRSEMNVSTLELGDSALYLCASSLDSGALEQYFGPGTRLTVT.

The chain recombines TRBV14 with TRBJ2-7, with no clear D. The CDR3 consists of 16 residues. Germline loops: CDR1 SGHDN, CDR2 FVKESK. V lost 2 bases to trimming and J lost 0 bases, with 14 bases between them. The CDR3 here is CASSQRVGLRSYEQYF. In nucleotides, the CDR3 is TGTGCCAGCAGCCAACGGGTGGGCCTCCGCTCCTACGAGCAGTACTTC. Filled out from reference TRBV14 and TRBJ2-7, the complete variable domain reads EAGVTQFPSHSVIEKGQTVTLRCDPISGHDNLYWYRRVMGKEIKFLLHFVKESKQDESGMPNNRFLAERTGGTYSTLKVQPAELEDSGVYFCASSQRVGLRSYEQYFGPGTRLTVT.

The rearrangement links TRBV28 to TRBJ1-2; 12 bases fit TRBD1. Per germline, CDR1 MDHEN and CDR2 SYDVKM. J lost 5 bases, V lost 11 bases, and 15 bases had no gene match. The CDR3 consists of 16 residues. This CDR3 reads CALLGTGGGKQYGYTF. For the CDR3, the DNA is TGTGCCTTACTAGGGACAGGGGGCGGAAAACAATATGGCTACACCTTC.

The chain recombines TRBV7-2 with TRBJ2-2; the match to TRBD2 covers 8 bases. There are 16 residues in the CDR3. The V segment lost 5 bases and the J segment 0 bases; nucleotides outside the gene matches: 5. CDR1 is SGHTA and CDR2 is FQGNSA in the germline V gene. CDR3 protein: CASSRSGRSNTGELFF. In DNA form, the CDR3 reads TGTGCCAGCAGCCGAAGCGGGAGATCGAACACCGGGGAGCTGTTTTTT.

CDR3 amino acids: CASSESSGTGNEKLFF. In nucleotides, the CDR3 is TGTGCCAGCAGTGAAAGCTCTGGGACAGGCAATGAAAAACTGTTTTTT. The chain links TRBV6-1 to TRBJ1-4; 8 bases map to TRBD1. This CDR3 is 16 amino acids long. The trim removed 2 bases at V and 5 bases at J, leaving 7 bases unmatched. Germline V lookup: CDR1 MNHNS, CDR2 SASEGT.

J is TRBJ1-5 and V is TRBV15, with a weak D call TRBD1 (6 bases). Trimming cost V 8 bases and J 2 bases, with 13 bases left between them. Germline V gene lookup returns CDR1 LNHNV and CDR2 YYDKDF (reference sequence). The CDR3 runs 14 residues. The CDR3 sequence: CATGKQGGNQPQHF. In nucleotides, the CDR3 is TGTGCCACCGGGAAACAGGGAGGCAATCAGCCCCAGCATTTT.

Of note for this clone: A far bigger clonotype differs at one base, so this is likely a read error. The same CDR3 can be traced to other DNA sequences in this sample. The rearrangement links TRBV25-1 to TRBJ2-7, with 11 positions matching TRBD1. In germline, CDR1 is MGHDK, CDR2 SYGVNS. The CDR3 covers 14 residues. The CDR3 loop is CASSRTGGTYEQYF. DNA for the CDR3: TGCGCCAGCAGTCGGACAGGGGGCACATACGAGCAGTACTTC.

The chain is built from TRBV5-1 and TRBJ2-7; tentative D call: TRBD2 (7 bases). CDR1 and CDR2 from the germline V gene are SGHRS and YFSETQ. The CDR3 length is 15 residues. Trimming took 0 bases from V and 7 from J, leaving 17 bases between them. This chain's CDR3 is CASSLGRGLPGEQYF. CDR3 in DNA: TGCGCCAGCAGCTTGGGGCGGGGGCTTCCGGGAGAGCAGTACTTC.

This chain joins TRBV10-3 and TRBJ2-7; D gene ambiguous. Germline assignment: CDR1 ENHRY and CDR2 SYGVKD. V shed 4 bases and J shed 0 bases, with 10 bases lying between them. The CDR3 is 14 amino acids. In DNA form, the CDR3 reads TGTGCCATCAGTGGGAGTAGCTCCTCCTACGAGCAGTACTTC. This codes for CAISGSSSSYEQYF.

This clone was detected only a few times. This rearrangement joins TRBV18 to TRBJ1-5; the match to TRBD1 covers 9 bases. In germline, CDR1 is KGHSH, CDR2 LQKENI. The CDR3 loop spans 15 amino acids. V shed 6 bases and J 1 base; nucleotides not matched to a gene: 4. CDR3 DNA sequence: TGTGCCAGCTCGCAAGGGACAGGGAGCAATCAGCCCCAGCATTTT. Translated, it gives CASSQGTGSNQPQHF. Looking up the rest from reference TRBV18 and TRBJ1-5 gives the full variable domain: NAGVMQNPRHLVRRRGQEARLRCSPMKGHSHVYWYRQLPEEGLKFMVYLQKENIIDESGMPKERFSAEFPKEGPSILRIQQVVRGDSAAYFCASSQGTGSNQPQHFGDGTRLSIL.

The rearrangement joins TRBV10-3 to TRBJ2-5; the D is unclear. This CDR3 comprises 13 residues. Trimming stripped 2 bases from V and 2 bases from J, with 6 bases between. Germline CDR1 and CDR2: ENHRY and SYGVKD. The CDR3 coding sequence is TGTGCCATCAGTGAGGGGTTACAAGAGACCCAGTACTTC. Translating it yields CAISEGLQETQYF.

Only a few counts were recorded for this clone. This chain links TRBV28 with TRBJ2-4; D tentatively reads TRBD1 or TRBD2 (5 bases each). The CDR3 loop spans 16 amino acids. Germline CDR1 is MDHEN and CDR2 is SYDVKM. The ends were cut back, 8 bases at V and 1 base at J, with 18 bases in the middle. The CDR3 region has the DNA TGTGCCAGCGCCCGGGGCTTCGGTGGGGCCAAAAACATTCAGTACTTC. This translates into CASARGFGGAKNIQYF.

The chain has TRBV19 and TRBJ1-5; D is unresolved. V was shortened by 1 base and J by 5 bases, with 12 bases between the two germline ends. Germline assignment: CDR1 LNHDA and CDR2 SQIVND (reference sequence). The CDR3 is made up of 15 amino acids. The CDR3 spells CASSIGEQKYQPQHF. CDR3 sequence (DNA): TGTGCCAGTAGTATAGGGGAACAGAAGTATCAGCCCCAGCATTTT.

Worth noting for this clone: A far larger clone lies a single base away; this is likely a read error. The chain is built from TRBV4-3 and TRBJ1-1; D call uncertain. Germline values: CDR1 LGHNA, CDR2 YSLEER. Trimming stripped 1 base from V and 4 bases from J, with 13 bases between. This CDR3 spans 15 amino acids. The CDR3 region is CASSQVSSHPTEAFF. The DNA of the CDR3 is TGCGCCAGCAGCCAAGTGAGCAGTCACCCCACTGAAGCTTTCTTT.

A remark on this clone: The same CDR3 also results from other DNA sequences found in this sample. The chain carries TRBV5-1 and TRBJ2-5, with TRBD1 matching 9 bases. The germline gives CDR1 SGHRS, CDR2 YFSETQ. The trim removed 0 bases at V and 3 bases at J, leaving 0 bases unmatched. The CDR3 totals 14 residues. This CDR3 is CASSLGQGEETQYF. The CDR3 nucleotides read TGCGCCAGCAGCTTGGGACAGGGGGAAGAGACCCAGTACTTC. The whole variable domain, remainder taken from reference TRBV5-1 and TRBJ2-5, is KAGVTQTPRYLIKTRGQQVTLSCSPISGHRSVSWYQQTPGQGLQFLFEYFSETQRNKGNFPGRFSGRQFSNSRSEMNVSTLELGDSALYLCASSLGQGEETQYFGPGTRLLVL.

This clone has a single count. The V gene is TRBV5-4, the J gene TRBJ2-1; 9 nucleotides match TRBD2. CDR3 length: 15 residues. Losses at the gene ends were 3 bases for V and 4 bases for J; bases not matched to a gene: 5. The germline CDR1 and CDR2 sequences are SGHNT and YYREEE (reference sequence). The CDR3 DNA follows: TGTGCCAGCAGCTCGGATAGCGGGAGTTACAATGAGCAGTTCTTC. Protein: CASSSDSGSYNEQFF.

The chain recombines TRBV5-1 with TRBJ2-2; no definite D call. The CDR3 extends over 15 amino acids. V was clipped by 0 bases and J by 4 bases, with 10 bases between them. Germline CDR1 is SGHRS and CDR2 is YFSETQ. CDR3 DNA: TGCGCCAGCAGCTTGGATCCCAGACCCACCGGGGAGCTGTTTTTT. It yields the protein CASSLDPRPTGELFF.

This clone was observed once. The CDR3 region is CASSLAWTGDNSPLHF. The DNA of the CDR3 is TGTGCCAGCAGCTTGGCCTGGACAGGGGATAATTCACCCCTCCACTTT. The chain carries TRBV5-6 and TRBJ1-6, with TRBD1 matching over 9 bases. Germline CDR1 and CDR2: SGHDT and YYEEEE. With 0 bases clipped from V and 5 bases from J, the junction kept 3 bases outside the gene matches. The CDR3 loop spans 16 amino acids.